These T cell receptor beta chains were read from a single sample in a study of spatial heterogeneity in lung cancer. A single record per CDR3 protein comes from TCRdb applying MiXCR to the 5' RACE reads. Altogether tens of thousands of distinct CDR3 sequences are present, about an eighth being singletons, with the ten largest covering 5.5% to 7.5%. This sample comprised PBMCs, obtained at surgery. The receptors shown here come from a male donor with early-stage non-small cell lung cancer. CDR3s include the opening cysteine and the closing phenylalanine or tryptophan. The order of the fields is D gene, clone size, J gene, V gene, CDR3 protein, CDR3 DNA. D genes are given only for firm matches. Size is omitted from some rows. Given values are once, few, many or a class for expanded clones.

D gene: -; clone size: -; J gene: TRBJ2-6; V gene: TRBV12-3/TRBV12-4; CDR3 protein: CASSSPDRANVLTF; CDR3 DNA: TGTGCCAGCAGCTCCCCGGACAGGGCCAACGTCCTGACTTTC
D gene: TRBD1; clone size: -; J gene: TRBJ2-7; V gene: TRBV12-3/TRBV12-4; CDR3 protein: CASSRRQGAYEQYF; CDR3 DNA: TGTGCCAGCAGCCGGCGACAGGGGGCCTACGAGCAGTACTTC
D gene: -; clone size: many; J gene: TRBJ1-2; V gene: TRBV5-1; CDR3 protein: CASSLTKGENYGYTF; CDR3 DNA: TGCGCCAGCAGCTTAACTAAGGGGGAGAACTATGGCTACACCTTC
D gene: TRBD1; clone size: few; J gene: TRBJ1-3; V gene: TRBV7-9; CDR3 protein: CASSQDRAGTIYF; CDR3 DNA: TGTGCCAGCAGCCAGGACAGGGCGGGCACCATATATTTT
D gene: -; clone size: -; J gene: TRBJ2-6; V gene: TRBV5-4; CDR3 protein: CASSSQGSGANVLTF; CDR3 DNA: TGTGCCAGCAGCTCACAGGGATCTGGGGCCAACGTCCTGACTTTC
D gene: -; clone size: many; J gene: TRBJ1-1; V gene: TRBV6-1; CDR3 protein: CASRSGIRAFF; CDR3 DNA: TGTGCCAGCAGGTCTGGTATCAGAGCTTTCTTT
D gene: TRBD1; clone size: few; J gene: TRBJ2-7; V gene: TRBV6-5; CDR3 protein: CASSWFPGQTYEQYF; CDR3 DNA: TGTGCCAGCAGTTGGTTCCCGGGACAGACATACGAGCAGTACTTC
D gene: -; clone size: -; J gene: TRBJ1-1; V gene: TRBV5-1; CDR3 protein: CASRSVLNTEAFF; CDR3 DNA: TGCGCCAGCAGGTCCGTCTTGAACACTGAAGCTTTCTTT
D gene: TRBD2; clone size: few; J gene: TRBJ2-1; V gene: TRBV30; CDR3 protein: CALTSGRYNEQFF; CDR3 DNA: TGTGCCTTAACTAGCGGTAGATACAATGAGCAGTTCTTC
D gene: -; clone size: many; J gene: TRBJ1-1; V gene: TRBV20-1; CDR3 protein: CSAGGSGAEAFF; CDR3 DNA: TGCAGTGCTGGGGGGTCGGGCGCTGAAGCTTTCTTT
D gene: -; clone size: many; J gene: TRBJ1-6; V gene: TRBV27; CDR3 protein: CASSLRGPLHF; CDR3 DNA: TGTGCCAGCAGTTTAAGGGGGCCCCTCCACTTT
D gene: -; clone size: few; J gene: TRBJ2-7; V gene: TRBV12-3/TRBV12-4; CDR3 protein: CASSLSVGVRVQYF; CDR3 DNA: TGTGCCAGCAGTCTCTCCGTCGGGGTCCGGGTACAGTACTTC
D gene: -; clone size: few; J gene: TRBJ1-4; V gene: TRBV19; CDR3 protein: CASSVAGIEKLFF; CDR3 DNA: TGTGCCAGTAGTGTGGCAGGGATTGAAAAACTGTTTTTT
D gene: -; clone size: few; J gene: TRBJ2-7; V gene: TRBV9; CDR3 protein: CARGLGGETYEQYF; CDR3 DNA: TGTGCCAGGGGGCTGGGTGGAGAAACCTACGAGCAGTACTTC
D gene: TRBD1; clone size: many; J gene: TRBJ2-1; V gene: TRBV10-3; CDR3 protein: CAIRRDREGYNEQFF; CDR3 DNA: TGTGCCATCAGGAGGGACAGGGAGGGTTACAATGAGCAGTTCTTC
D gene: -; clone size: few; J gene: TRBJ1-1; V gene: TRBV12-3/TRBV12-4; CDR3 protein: CASSFSTEAFF; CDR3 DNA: TGTGCCAGCAGTTTTAGCACTGAAGCTTTCTTT
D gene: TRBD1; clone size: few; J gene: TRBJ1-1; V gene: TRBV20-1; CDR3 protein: CSATGTGSTEAFF; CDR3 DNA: TGCAGTGCAACCGGGACAGGGAGTACTGAAGCTTTCTTT
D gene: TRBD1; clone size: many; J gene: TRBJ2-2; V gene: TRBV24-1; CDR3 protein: CATSDSGSQGANTGELFF; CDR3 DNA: TGTGCCACCAGTGACAGCGGATCACAGGGGGCGAACACCGGGGAGCTGTTTTTT
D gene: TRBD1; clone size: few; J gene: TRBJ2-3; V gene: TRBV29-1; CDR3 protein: CSVSKQGVDTQYF; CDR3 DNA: TGCAGCGTTTCAAAACAGGGGGTAGATACGCAGTATTTT
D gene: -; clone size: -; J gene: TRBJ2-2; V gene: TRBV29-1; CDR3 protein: CSVGAGDNFFTGELFF; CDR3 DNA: TGCAGCGTCGGGGCGGGGGACAACTTTTTTACCGGGGAGCTGTTTTTT
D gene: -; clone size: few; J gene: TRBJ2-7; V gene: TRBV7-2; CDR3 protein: CASSLAVGSTYEQYF; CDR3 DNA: TGTGCCAGCAGCTTAGCGGTGGGATCAACCTACGAGCAGTACTTC
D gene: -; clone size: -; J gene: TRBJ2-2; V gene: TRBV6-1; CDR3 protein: CASRQGLNTGELFF; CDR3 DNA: TGTGCCAGCAGACAGGGATTGAACACCGGGGAGCTGTTTTTT